This passage covers 13 T cell receptor beta chains from one sample sequenced in a study of blood T cells in healthy people across ages. Combining a sample-barcoded 5' primer with a J-beta primer mix, a second PCR ran for 7 to 11 cycles. TCRdb fed the 5' RACE reads into MiXCR, producing one record per CDR3 protein. Here the sample spans fewer than 2 million distinct CDR3 sequences, around 42% being singletons. Sequencing used blood. The receptors were sampled from a human donor in good health.

CDR3 loop: CSAGLQGLARTDTQYF. The CDR3 coding sequence is TGCAGTGCTGGCCTCCAGGGCCTAGCACGCACAGATACGCAGTATTTT. The chain joins TRBV20-1 to TRBJ2-3; D possibly uses TRBD1 or TRBD2 (5 bases each). Trimming left V 5 bases short and J 1 base short, with 19 bases between. From germline, CDR1 is DFQATT and CDR2 SNEGSKA (reference sequence). The CDR3 length is 16 residues.

As DNA, the CDR3 is TGTGCCAGCAGCGAGACTAGCGGGGGTGAGACCCAGTACTTC. Translating gives CASSETSGGETQYF. The chain is built from TRBV9 and TRBJ2-5, with 12 bases aligning to TRBD2. This CDR3 is 14 amino acids long. Germline CDR1 SGDLS, CDR2 YYNGEE. J was trimmed by 5 bases and V by 3 bases; bases with no gene match: 2.

The chain joins TRBV6-6 to TRBJ1-1; D ambiguous. V gave up 3 bases and J gave up 1 base, with 9 bases separating them. This CDR3 region has 14 residues. Germline loops: CDR1 MNHNY, CDR2 SVGAGI (reference sequence). The CDR3 loop reads CASSYIPGNTEAFF. In DNA, the CDR3 is TGTGCCAGCAGTTATATCCCAGGGAACACTGAAGCTTTCTTT.

The table lists this clonotype with a few counts. This rearrangement joins TRBV29-1 to TRBJ2-5; the D gene is possibly TRBD1 (5 bases). The CDR3 extends over 15 amino acids. Germline values: CDR1 SQVTM, CDR2 ANQGSEA. V was cut by 0 bases and J by 5 bases, with 16 bases left in between. CDR3 DNA: TGCAGCGTTGAAGAGGCCAGGCTTAAGGGGGAGACCCAGTACTTC. Its protein is CSVEEARLKGETQYF. Full variable domain (rest looked up from reference TRBV29-1 and TRBJ2-5): SAVISQKPSRDICQRGTSLTIQCQVDSQVTMMFWYRQQPGQSLTLIATANQGSEATYESGFVIDKFPISRPNLTFSTLTVSNMSPEDSSIYLCSVEEARLKGETQYFGPGTRLLVL.

The rearrangement links TRBV9 to TRBJ2-6; D possibly corresponds to TRBD1 (6 bases). The germline CDR1 and CDR2 sequences are SGDLS and YYNGEE. The CDR3 is made up of 19 amino acids. The V and J ends lost 2 bases and 2 bases respectively, with 20 bases between them. The CDR3 loop is CASSVGNRTDITGANVLTF. The CDR3 DNA sequence: TGTGCCAGCAGCGTCGGGAACCGGACAGACATTACTGGGGCCAACGTCCTGACTTTC.

The chain carries TRBV7-2 and TRBJ2-7; perhaps TRBD2 as D (5 bases). The CDR3 has 16 residues. V lost 2 bases to trimming and J lost 0 bases, with 14 bases between them. CDR1 and CDR2 (germline): SGHTA, FQGNSA. CDR3: CASSLYGVPNSYEQYF. As DNA, the CDR3 is TGTGCCAGCAGCTTATACGGGGTACCTAACTCCTACGAGCAGTACTTC.

This clonotype was counted between two and nine times. This chain links TRBV10-3 with TRBJ1-1; no firm D call. The germline CDR1 and CDR2 sequences are ENHRY and SYGVKD. The CDR3 sequence is 14 residues long. The germline V and J ends were trimmed by 4 bases and 5 bases, with 14 bases remaining between them. CDR3 in DNA: TGTGCCATCAGTGGAACCAGCGGAGGGACTGAAGCTTTCTTT. It is translated as CAISGTSGGTEAFF.

The chain has TRBV7-8 and TRBJ2-2; 8 nucleotides align to TRBD1. Germline CDR1 is SGHVS and CDR2 is FQNEAQ. This CDR3 has 16 amino acids. V dropped 5 bases and J dropped 5; count of bases not matched to a gene: 10. In DNA form, the CDR3 reads TGTGCCAGCAGCCCACTCGAGACAGGGGTAACCGGGGAGCTGTTTTTT. It specifies CASSPLETGVTGELFF.

The chain couples TRBV29-1 to TRBJ2-3; maybe TRBD2 (7 bases). CDR3 length equals 15 residues. Germline-derived CDR1 and CDR2 are SQVTM and ANQGSEA. The V end lost 8 bases, the J end lost 2 bases, and 20 bases lay between the germline ends. CDR3 region: CSHEGGAGNTDTQYF. The CDR3 coding sequence is TGCAGCCATGAAGGGGGAGCGGGGAACACAGATACGCAGTATTTT.

This clonotype was found many times. This chain joins TRBV6-5 and TRBJ2-7; no clear D. Germline V gene sequence: CDR1 MNHEY, CDR2 SVGAGI. The V gene lost 2 bases and the J gene lost 2 bases, with 4 bases spanning the gap. This CDR3 has 12 amino acids. The CDR3 nucleotides read TGTGCCAGCAGTTACCCCCCCTACGAGCAGTACTTC. Amino acids: CASSYPPYEQYF.

This clonotype was picked up a small number of times. The chain combines TRBV15 with TRBJ1-2, with a weak D call TRBD1 (6 bases). The CDR3 totals 14 residues. Germline CDR1 and CDR2: LNHNV and YYDKDF (reference sequence). Trimming took off 2 bases at V and 4 bases at J, with 11 bases between the two ends. CDR3 bases: TGTGCCACCAGCAGATCCAACAGGGCCTATGGCTACACCTTC. It encodes CATSRSNRAYGYTF.

This clonotype was counted a few times. The chain joins TRBV5-5 to TRBJ2-3; maybe TRBD2 (7 bases). V dropped 8 bases and J dropped 4 bases, with 20 bases sitting between them. The CDR3 covers 15 residues. Germline V gene data show CDR1 as SGHKS and CDR2 as YYEKEE (reference sequence). CDR3 region: CASLGLQGGADTQYF. In nucleotides, the CDR3 is TGTGCCAGTCTCGGGCTCCAAGGGGGGGCAGATACGCAGTATTTT.

In this sample, this clonotype turned up a few times. J is TRBJ2-3 and V is TRBV5-6; D unresolved. The length of the CDR3 is 14 residues. Germline CDR1 SGHDT, CDR2 YYEEEE. Trimming removed 2 bases from V and 3 bases from J, with 10 bases in between. CDR3 nucleotides: TGTGCCAGCAGCTTTAACTCTTTTACAGATACGCAGTATTTT. Encoded protein: CASSFNSFTDTQYF.